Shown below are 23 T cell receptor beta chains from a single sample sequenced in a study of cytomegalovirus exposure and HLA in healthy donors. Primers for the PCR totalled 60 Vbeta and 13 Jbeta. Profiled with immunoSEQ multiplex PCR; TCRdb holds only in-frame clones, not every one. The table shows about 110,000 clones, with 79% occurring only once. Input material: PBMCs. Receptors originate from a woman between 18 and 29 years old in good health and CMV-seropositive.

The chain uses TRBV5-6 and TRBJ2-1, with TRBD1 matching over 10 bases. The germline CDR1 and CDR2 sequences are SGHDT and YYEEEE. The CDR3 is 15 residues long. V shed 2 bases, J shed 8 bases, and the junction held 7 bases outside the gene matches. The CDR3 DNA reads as TGTGCCAGCAGCTTAGGGACAGGGGTAGGGGATGAGCAGTTCTTC. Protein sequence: CASSLGTGVGDEQFF.

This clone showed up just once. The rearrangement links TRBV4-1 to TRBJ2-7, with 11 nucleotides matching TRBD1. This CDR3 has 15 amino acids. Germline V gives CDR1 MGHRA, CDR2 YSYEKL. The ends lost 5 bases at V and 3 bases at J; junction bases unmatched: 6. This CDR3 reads CASSTRTGGLYEQYF. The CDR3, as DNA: TGCGCCAGCAGCACCCGGACAGGGGGCCTCTACGAGCAGTACTTC.

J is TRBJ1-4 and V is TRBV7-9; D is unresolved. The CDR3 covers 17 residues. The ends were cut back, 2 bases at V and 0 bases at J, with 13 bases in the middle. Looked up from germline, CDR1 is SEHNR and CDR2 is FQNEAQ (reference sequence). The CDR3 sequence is CASSLRQAAATNEKLFF. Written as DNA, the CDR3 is TGTGCCAGCAGCTTACGGCAGGCAGCTGCAACTAATGAAAAACTGTTTTTT.

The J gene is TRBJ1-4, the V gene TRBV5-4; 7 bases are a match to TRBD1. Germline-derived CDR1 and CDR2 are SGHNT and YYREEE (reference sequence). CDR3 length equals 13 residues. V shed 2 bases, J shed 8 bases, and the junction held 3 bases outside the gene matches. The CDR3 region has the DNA TGTGCCAGCAGCTTTACAGGGGACGAAAAACTGTTTTTT. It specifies CASSFTGDEKLFF.

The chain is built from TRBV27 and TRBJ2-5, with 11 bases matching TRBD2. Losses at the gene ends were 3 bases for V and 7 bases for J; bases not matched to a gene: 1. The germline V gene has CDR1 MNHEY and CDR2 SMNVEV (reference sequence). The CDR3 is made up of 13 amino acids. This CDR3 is CASSFSGRATQYF. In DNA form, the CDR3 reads TGTGCCAGCAGTTTTAGCGGGAGGGCGACCCAGTACTTC.

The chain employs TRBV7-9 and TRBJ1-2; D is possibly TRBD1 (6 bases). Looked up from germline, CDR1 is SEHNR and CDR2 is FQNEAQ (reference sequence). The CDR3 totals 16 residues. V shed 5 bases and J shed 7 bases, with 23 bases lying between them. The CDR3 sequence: CASSPRRDNALGGYTF. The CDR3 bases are TGTGCCAGCAGCCCTAGACGGGACAATGCCTTAGGTGGCTACACCTTC.

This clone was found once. The CDR3 sequence is CASSPRTGNTGELFF. The CDR3 DNA sequence: TGCGCCAGCAGCCCAAGGACAGGGAACACCGGGGAGCTGTTTTTT. The chain carries TRBV5-1 and TRBJ2-2, with 7 bases aligning to TRBD1. The CDR3 has 15 residues. V lost 4 bases to trimming and J lost 1 base; unmatched junction nucleotides: 4. Germline V CDR1 and CDR2: SGHRS, YFSETQ.

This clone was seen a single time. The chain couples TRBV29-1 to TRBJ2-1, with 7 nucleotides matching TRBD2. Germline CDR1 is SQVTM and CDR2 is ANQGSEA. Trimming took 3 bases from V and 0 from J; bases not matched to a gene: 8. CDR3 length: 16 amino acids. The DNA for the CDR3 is TGCAGCGTTGACGGGTCTAGCGGTCGCTCCTACAATGAGCAGTTCTTC. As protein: CSVDGSSGRSYNEQFF.

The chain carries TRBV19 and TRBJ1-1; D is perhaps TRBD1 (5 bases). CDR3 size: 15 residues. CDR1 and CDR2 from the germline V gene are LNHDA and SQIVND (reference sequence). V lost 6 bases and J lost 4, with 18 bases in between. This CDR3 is CASSLRRGFGTEAFF. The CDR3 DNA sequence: TGTGCCAGTAGCCTGCGAAGGGGTTTCGGCACTGAAGCTTTCTTT.

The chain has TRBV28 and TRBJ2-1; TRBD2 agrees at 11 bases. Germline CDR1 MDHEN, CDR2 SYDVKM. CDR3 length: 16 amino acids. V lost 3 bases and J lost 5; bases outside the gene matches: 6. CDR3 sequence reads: CASSFASGRTNNEQFF. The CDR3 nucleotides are TGTGCCAGCAGTTTCGCTAGCGGGAGGACAAACAATGAGCAGTTCTTC.

The CDR3 is CASSPSGRGYNEQFF. The CDR3 DNA sequence: TGTGCCAGCAGCCCCTCGGGTAGAGGATACAATGAGCAGTTCTTC. This sequence joins TRBV7-3 and TRBJ2-1; D is ambiguous. Germline lookup yields CDR1 SGHTA and CDR2 FQGTGA. The CDR3 sequence is 15 residues long. V was clipped by 5 bases and J by 4 bases, with 15 bases between them. Full variable domain (missing parts from reference TRBV7-3 and TRBJ2-1): GAGVSQTPSNKVTEKGKYVELRCDPISGHTALYWYRQSLGQGPEFLIYFQGTGAADDSGLPNDRFFAVRPEGSVSTLKIQRTERGDSAVYLCASSPSGRGYNEQFFGPGTRLTVL.

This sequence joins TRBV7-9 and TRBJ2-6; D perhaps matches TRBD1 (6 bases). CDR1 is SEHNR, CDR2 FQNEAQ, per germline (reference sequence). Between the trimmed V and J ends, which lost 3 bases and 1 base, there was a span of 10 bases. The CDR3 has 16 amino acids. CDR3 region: CASSFITGSGANVLTF. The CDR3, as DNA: TGTGCCAGCAGCTTCATCACAGGGTCTGGGGCCAACGTCCTGACTTTC.

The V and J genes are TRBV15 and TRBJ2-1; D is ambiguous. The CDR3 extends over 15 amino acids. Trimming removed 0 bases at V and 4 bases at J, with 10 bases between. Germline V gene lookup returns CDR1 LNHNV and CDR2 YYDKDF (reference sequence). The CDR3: CATSRDLMRYNEQFF. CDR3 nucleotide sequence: TGTGCCACCAGCAGAGATCTAATGCGTTACAATGAGCAGTTCTTC.

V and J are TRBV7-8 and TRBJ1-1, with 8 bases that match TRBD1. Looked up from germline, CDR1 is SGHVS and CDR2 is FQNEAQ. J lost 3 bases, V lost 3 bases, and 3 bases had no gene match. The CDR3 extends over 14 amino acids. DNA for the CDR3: TGTGCCAGCAGCTTCCCGGACAGGGACACTGAAGCTTTCTTT. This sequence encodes CASSFPDRDTEAFF.

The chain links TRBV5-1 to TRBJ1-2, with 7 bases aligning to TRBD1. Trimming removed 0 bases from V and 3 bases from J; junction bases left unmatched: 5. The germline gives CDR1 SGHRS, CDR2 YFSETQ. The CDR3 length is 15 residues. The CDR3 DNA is TGCGCCAGCAGCTTGGAGGGGGACAGCTACTATGGCTACACCTTC. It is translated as CASSLEGDSYYGYTF.

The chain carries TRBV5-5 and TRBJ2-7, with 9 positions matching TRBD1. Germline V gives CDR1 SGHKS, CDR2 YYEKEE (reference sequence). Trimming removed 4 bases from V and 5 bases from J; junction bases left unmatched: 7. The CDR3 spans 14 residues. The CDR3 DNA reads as TGTGCCAGCAGCGCAGGGACAGGGACAGACGAGCAGTACTTC. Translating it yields CASSAGTGTDEQYF.

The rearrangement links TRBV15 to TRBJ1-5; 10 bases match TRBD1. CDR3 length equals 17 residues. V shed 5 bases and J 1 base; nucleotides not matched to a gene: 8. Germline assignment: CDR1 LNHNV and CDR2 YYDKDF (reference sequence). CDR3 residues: CATSLYSTGGSNQPQHF. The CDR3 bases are TGTGCCACCAGCCTCTATTCGACAGGGGGCAGCAATCAGCCCCAGCATTTT.

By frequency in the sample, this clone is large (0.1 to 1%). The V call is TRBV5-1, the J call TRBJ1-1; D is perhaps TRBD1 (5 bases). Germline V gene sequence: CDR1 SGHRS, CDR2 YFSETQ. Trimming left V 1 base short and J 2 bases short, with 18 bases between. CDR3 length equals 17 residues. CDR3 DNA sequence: TGCGCCAGCAGCTTGCCCGAGGCAGGGATAGAAAACACTGAAGCTTTCTTT. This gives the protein CASSLPEAGIENTEAFF.

CDR3 sequence: CASSLEQGSTGELFF. The DNA of the CDR3 is TGCGCCAGCAGCTTGGAACAGGGAAGCACCGGGGAGCTGTTTTTT. The V and J genes are TRBV5-1 and TRBJ2-2, with D perhaps TRBD1 (6 bases). This CDR3 comprises 15 residues. CDR1 is SGHRS, CDR2 YFSETQ, per germline. V gave up 0 bases and J gave up 4 bases, with 10 bases separating them. Full variable domain (rest looked up from reference TRBV5-1 and TRBJ2-2): KAGVTQTPRYLIKTRGQQVTLSCSPISGHRSVSWYQQTPGQGLQFLFEYFSETQRNKGNFPGRFSGRQFSNSRSEMNVSTLELGDSALYLCASSLEQGSTGELFFGEGSRLTVL.

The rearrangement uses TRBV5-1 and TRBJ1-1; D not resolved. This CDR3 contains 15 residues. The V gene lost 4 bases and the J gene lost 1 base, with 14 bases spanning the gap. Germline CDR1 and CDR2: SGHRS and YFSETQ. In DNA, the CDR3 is TGCGCCAGCAGCCTGGAAGGGAGCACGAACACTGAAGCTTTCTTT. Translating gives CASSLEGSTNTEAFF.

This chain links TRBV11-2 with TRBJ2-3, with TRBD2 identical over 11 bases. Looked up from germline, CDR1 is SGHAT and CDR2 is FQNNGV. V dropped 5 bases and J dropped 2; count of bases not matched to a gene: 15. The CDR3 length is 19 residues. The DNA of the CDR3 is TGTGCCAGCAGCCAGAGAGGCCGGCCGACTAGCGGGAACACAGATACGCAGTATTTT. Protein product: CASSQRGRPTSGNTDTQYF.

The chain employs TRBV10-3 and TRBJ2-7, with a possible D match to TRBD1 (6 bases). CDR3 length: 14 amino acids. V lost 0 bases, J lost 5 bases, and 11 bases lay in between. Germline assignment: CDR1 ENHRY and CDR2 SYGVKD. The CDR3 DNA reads TGTGCCATCAGTGAGTCTGGACAGTCCGACGAGCAGTACTTC. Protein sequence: CAISESGQSDEQYF.

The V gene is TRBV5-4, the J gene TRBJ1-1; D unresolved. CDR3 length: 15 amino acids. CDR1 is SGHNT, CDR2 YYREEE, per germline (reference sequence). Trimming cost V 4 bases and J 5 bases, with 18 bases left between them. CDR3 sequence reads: CASSLERAAGTEAFF. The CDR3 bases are TGTGCCAGCAGCCTGGAAAGGGCTGCGGGGACTGAAGCTTTCTTT.